This paragraph covers one T cell receptor beta chain sequence. Its specificity is unknown. Germline trimming cut 6 bases from V and 8 bases from J; bases unmatched to any gene: 16. Per the germline V gene, CDR1 is SQVTM and CDR2 is ANQGSEA. The length of the CDR3 is 14 residues. This sample is drawn from a study of human T cells and chemical hapten exposure. Looking at the study overall: The sensitizing agent was 2% DPC, placed on 2 cm by 2 cm of upper inner arm skin.

TCRdb ran MiXCR on the RACE reads and lists one entry per CDR3 protein. The table records 65,000 to 90,000 distinct CDR3 sequences, 14% of them present only once. The study, taken as a whole, reports: PT1 expanded TCR counts and patch test score were linked, and their correlation was positive.

Time point here: pre-sensitization, week 0. Treatment reported: therapeutic diphenylcyclopropenone sensitization with weekly scalp DPC. Researchers sampled blood before each patch test went on. The starting material, unfractionated whole blood, was used for total RNA extraction. The sample here was whole blood, taken in connection with sensitization to the hapten diphenylcyclopropenone (DPC). This receptor was identified in a woman aged 45-59 years with alopecia areata. Some clones in this sample may be carry-over from other donors' samples. The rearrangement links TRBV29-1 to TRBJ2-7; 7 bases are shared with TRBD1. CDR3 residues: CSVSQGTDSFKQYF. As DNA, the CDR3 is TGCAGCGTCTCGCAGGGGACAGACTCCTTCAAGCAGTACTTC.